The 26 T cell receptor beta chains given below trace back to one sample, sequenced in a study of blood T cell repertoires in COVID-19. Only in-frame clones appear in the TCRdb table, and some are missing; sequencing was by immunoSEQ multiplex PCR. The sample consists of around 74,000 clones, roughly 89% of them appearing once. Sequencing was carried out using peripheral blood. The receptors shown here come from a man aged 25-45 years with acute or convalescent COVID-19.

This clone showed up just once. This chain joins TRBV27 and TRBJ1-1, with D uncertain. Trimming removed 7 bases at V and 6 bases at J, with 15 bases between. The CDR3 runs to 13 residues. Germline assignment: CDR1 MNHEY and CDR2 SMNVEV (reference sequence). In DNA form, the CDR3 reads TGTGCCAGCACTGTTTCGGGGAGTCCTGAAGCTTTCTTT. It yields the protein CASTVSGSPEAFF.

This clone was counted between two and nine times. The V gene is TRBV18, the J gene TRBJ2-2; tentatively, D is TRBD1 (6 bases). The V gene lost 7 bases and the J gene lost 4 bases, with 16 bases spanning the gap. The CDR3 covers 15 residues. Germline CDR1 KGHSH, CDR2 LQKENI. CDR3 nucleotides: TGTGCCAGCTACCAAGGGGGAGCGGTCACCGGGGAGCTGTTTTTT. Its protein product is CASYQGGAVTGELFF.

The DNA of the CDR3 is TGTGCCAGCGACGGGGGGACCAAAAACATTCAGTACTTC. Translation gives CASDGGTKNIQYF. The genes are TRBV3-1 (or the pseudogene TRBV3-2) and TRBJ2-4; 7 nucleotides agree with TRBD2. The ends lost 8 bases at V and 2 bases at J; junction bases unmatched: 3. Germline V gene lookup returns CDR1 LGHDT and CDR2 YNNKEL (reference sequence). The CDR3 contains 13 residues.

J is TRBJ2-5 and V is TRBV4-3; 9 bases match TRBD1. The ends lost 1 base at V and 2 bases at J; junction bases unmatched: 8. The CDR3 is 17 residues long. Per germline, CDR1 LGHNA and CDR2 YSLEER. The CDR3 nucleotides are TGCGCCAGCAGCCAAGGCCCGGGACAGGGCAATCAAGAGACCCAGTACTTC. This encodes CASSQGPGQGNQETQYF.

The V and J genes are TRBV6-1 and TRBJ1-5; a weak D match, TRBD1 (6 bases). The CDR3 contains 17 residues. V was clipped by 2 bases and J by 3 bases, with 17 bases between them. Per germline, CDR1 MNHNS and CDR2 SASEGT. The CDR3 nucleotides read TGTGCCAGCAGTGAACAGGGCAGCGGGGGCTTCAATCAGCCCCAGCATTTT. Translating it yields CASSEQGSGGFNQPQHF.

The chain employs TRBV4-2 and TRBJ1-6; TRBD1 matches at 7 bases. After removal of 0 bases from V and 9 bases from J, the junction contained 11 bases not matched to a gene. The CDR3 totals 17 residues. The germline CDR1 and CDR2 sequences are LGHNA and YNFKEQ. CDR3 bases: TGTGCCAGCAGCCAAGACCCGACAGGGAAGTCTTTTTCACCCCTCCACTTT. As protein: CASSQDPTGKSFSPLHF.

This clone was seen once. The chain uses TRBV11-2 and TRBJ1-4, with 7 bases lining up with TRBD1. Trimming took 2 bases from V and 7 from J; bases not matched to a gene: 4. Looked up from germline, CDR1 is SGHAT and CDR2 is FQNNGV. There are 14 residues in the CDR3. CDR3 region: CASSLNRGGEKLFF. CDR3 nucleotide sequence: TGTGCCAGCAGCTTAAACAGGGGCGGTGAAAAACTGTTTTTT.

The J gene is TRBJ2-7, the V gene TRBV5-4; 10 bases are a match to TRBD2. V shed 4 bases, J shed 4 bases, and the junction held 14 bases outside the gene matches. This CDR3 spans 17 amino acids. The V gene's germline CDR1 is SGHNT and CDR2 YYREEE (reference sequence). The CDR3 DNA reads as TGTGCCAGCAGCCCGAGCCCCCCCACTAGCGGGACTTACGAGCAGTACTTC. Its protein product is CASSPSPPTSGTYEQYF.

This clone came up once. The chain has TRBV6-2 or TRBV6-3 and TRBJ1-1; D gene unclear. The V end lost 0 bases, the J end lost 7 bases, and 12 bases lay between the germline ends. The germline CDR1 and CDR2 sequences are MNHEY and SVGEGT. CDR3 size: 14 residues. This CDR3 is CASSYSRSRGEAFF. The CDR3 bases are TGTGCCAGCAGTTACTCGAGGTCTCGCGGTGAAGCTTTCTTT.

The chain joins TRBV4-2 to TRBJ2-6; TRBD2 might be the D (6 bases). Looked up from germline, CDR1 is LGHNA and CDR2 is YNFKEQ. V shed 0 bases and J shed 2 bases, with 11 bases lying between them. The CDR3 consists of 17 residues. CDR3 DNA sequence: TGTGCCAGCAGCCAAGATTGGGGCGGGGCTGGGGCCAACGTCCTGACTTTC. This translates into CASSQDWGGAGANVLTF.

The V call is TRBV6-5, the J call TRBJ2-5; D is unclear. Germline assignment: CDR1 MNHEY and CDR2 SVGAGI. With 5 bases removed from V and 2 bases from J, the gap between germline ends came to 6 bases. The CDR3 extends over 12 amino acids. CDR3 sequence reads: CASSSIQETQYF. The CDR3 DNA sequence: TGTGCCAGCAGTAGCATACAAGAGACCCAGTACTTC.

The chain employs TRBV4-1 and TRBJ2-7; 11 bases match TRBD1. The J segment lost 4 bases and the V segment lost 3 bases, leaving 5 bases of the junction unmatched. The CDR3 length is 15 residues. CDR1 and CDR2 from the germline V gene are MGHRA and YSYEKL. CDR3 protein: CASSQVDRGLYEQYF. The DNA of the CDR3 is TGCGCCAGCAGCCAGGTGGACAGGGGGCTATACGAGCAGTACTTC.

This sequence joins TRBV28 and TRBJ1-1; 7 bases line up with TRBD1. CDR3 length: 11 residues. The V gene end was trimmed by 8 bases and the J gene end by 10 bases; junction bases not matched to a gene: 7. Germline V gives CDR1 MDHEN, CDR2 SYDVKM. For the CDR3, the DNA is TGTGCCAGCGGCGACAGGGCTTTAGCTTTCTTT. Its translation: CASGDRALAFF.

In nucleotides, the CDR3 is TGTGCCAGCAGTGAGTCCGGGAGGATACCCTACGAGCAGTACTTC. As protein: CASSESGRIPYEQYF. The chain couples TRBV25-1 to TRBJ2-7; 7 bases are shared with TRBD2. V lost 3 bases to trimming and J lost 2 bases; unmatched junction nucleotides: 7. Germline V gives CDR1 MGHDK, CDR2 SYGVNS. CDR3 length: 15 amino acids.

The chain uses TRBV7-3 and TRBJ2-7, with D tentatively TRBD1 (5 bases). The CDR3 extends over 12 amino acids. Trimming took off 0 bases at V and 6 bases at J, with 6 bases between the two ends. Germline V gene lookup returns CDR1 SGHTA and CDR2 FQGTGA. The CDR3 DNA reads as TGTGCCAGCAGCTTAACAGGGGCCGAGCAGTACTTC. This sequence encodes CASSLTGAEQYF.

This clone was recorded a few times. The chain couples TRBV15 to TRBJ1-1; D remains unclear. This CDR3 is 13 amino acids long. Per the germline V gene, CDR1 is LNHNV and CDR2 is YYDKDF (reference sequence). V was clipped by 1 base and J by 8 bases, with 11 bases between them. In DNA form, the CDR3 reads TGTGCCACCAGCAGAGGGGAGCTTGGGGAAGCTTTCTTT. Translated: CATSRGELGEAFF.

J is TRBJ2-3 and V is TRBV18, with D possibly TRBD2 on 5 matching bases. This CDR3 has 14 amino acids. Deletions cut 0 bases from V and 5 bases from J, with 9 bases between. Germline-derived CDR1 and CDR2 are KGHSH and LQKENI. CDR3 amino acids: CASSPPPAGDTQYF. CDR3 in DNA: TGTGCCAGCTCACCACCGCCCGCGGGAGATACGCAGTATTTT.

This rearrangement joins TRBV30 to TRBJ2-2, with D tentatively TRBD2 (6 bases). The CDR3 loop spans 15 amino acids. Germline CDR1 and CDR2: GTSNPN and SVGIG (reference sequence). Trimming stripped 3 bases from V and 0 bases from J, with 11 bases between. The CDR3 sequence is CAWRLGGANTGELFF. The CDR3 coding sequence is TGTGCCTGGAGGTTAGGAGGGGCGAACACCGGGGAGCTGTTTTTT.

V and J are TRBV18 and TRBJ1-5; 10 positions match TRBD1. CDR1 is KGHSH, CDR2 LQKENI, per germline. Trimming took 3 bases from V and 5 from J; bases not matched to a gene: 1. This CDR3 spans 14 amino acids. The CDR3 protein is CASSPGQGHQPQHF. For the CDR3, the DNA is TGTGCCAGCTCACCGGGACAGGGGCATCAGCCCCAGCATTTT. Using reference TRBV18 and TRBJ1-5 for the parts outside the CDR3, the full variable domain is NAGVMQNPRHLVRRRGQEARLRCSPMKGHSHVYWYRQLPEEGLKFMVYLQKENIIDESGMPKERFSAEFPKEGPSILRIQQVVRGDSAAYFCASSPGQGHQPQHFGDGTRLSIL.

V gene TRBV28 combines with J gene TRBJ2-5, with TRBD2 identical over 9 bases. This CDR3 spans 15 amino acids. The V gene's germline CDR1 is MDHEN and CDR2 SYDVKM. V shed 3 bases and J 5 bases; nucleotides not matched to a gene: 7. The CDR3 nucleotides read TGTGCCAGCAGTTTGTCGGGACTAGCATTGGAGACCCAGTACTTC. Its translation is CASSLSGLALETQYF.

The chain is built from TRBV12-3 or TRBV12-4 and TRBJ2-1; 7 positions agree with TRBD1. The CDR3 consists of 12 residues. V was clipped by 6 bases and J by 10 bases; unmatched bases: 6. In nucleotides, the CDR3 is TGTGCCAGCAGCTACAACAGGGGAGAGCAGTTCTTC. This codes for CASSYNRGEQFF.

This clone was counted once. This chain links TRBV4-1 with TRBJ2-2; 12 positions agree with TRBD2. V shed 0 bases and J 10 bases; nucleotides not matched to a gene: 9. Per the germline V gene, CDR1 is MGHRA and CDR2 is YSYEKL. The CDR3 has 17 residues. CDR3: CASSQERASGRVAELFF. The CDR3 nucleotides are TGCGCCAGCAGCCAAGAGCGGGCTAGCGGGAGGGTTGCGGAGCTGTTTTTT.

V is TRBV30 and J is TRBJ1-1; D unclear. V lost 2 bases and J 3 bases, leaving 7 bases between the germline ends. This CDR3 spans 12 amino acids. CDR1 and CDR2 (germline): GTSNPN, SVGIG (reference sequence). The DNA of the CDR3 is TGTGCCTGGAGTACAGTTTACACTGAAGCTTTCTTT. It specifies CAWSTVYTEAFF.

The V and J genes are TRBV10-2 and TRBJ2-3, with D possibly matching TRBD2 (6 bases). The length of the CDR3 is 14 residues. Germline V gene data show CDR1 as WSHSY and CDR2 as SAAADI. Deletions cut 6 bases from V and 3 bases from J, with 13 bases between. The CDR3 reads CASRGRGMTDTQYF. CDR3 sequence (DNA): TGCGCCAGCAGGGGTCGCGGGATGACAGATACGCAGTATTTT.

This clone was picked up one time. The rearrangement links TRBV7-8 to TRBJ1-2, with D perhaps matching TRBD1 (5 bases). V was clipped by 3 bases and J by 2 bases, with 13 bases between them. Germline V gene lookup returns CDR1 SGHVS and CDR2 FQNEAQ. The CDR3 sequence is 15 residues long. This chain's CDR3 is CASSFGREDNYGYTF. The CDR3 DNA reads as TGTGCCAGCAGCTTCGGCAGGGAGGACAACTATGGCTACACCTTC.

For this clone: The limits of the CDR3 on the DNA are not certain, so only TCRdb's listed CDR3 is given. The chain recombines TRBV21-1 with TRBJ2-7; TRBD1 reflects the table's D call only, with no check against the DNA. TRBV21-1 is a documented pseudogene. With termini counted, the CDR3 has 16 amino acids. CDR3 protein: CASSNTWGQGALEQYF.